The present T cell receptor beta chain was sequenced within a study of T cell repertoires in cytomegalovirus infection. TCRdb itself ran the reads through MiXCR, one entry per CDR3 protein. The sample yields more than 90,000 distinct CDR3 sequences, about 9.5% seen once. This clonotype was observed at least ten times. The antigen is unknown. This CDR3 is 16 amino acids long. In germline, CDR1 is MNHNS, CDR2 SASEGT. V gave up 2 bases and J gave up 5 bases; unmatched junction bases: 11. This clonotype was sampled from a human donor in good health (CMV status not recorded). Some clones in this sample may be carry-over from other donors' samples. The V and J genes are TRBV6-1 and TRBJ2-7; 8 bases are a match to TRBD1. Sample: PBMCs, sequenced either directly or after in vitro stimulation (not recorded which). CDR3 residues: CASSEFSLDRDHEQYV. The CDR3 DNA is TGTGCCAGCAGTGAATTTTCCCTGGACAGGGACCACGAGCAGTACGTC.